The next 21 T cell receptor beta chains were all read from a single sample in a study of molecular identifiers for immune sequencing clone quantification. MiXCR, applied by TCRdb to the PCR reads, yields one record per CDR3 protein. In the table there are a few hundred thousand distinct CDR3 sequences, about 20% of which are singletons. The specimen sequenced was naive CD8+ T cells from blood, with Jurkat cell RNA spiked in. Subset defined: FACS-sorted CD8+CD4-CCR7+CD45RA+ naive T cells. These receptor sequences come from a human donor in good health. Some libraries in this study had Jurkat cell RNA spiked in.

This clonotype was observed at least ten times. The chain uses TRBV28 and TRBJ1-1, with a possible D match to TRBD1 (5 bases). The V end lost 2 bases, the J end lost 4 bases, and 11 bases lay between the germline ends. The length of the CDR3 is 14 residues. Germline CDR1 is MDHEN and CDR2 is SYDVKM. The CDR3 nucleotides are TGTGCCAGCAGTTTAGAGCAGGGAGGCACTGAAGCTTTCTTT. Translating gives CASSLEQGGTEAFF.

This chain joins TRBV14 and TRBJ2-7, with D tentatively TRBD2 (6 bases). Germline lookup yields CDR1 SGHDN and CDR2 FVKESK. Trimming pared 1 base from V and 4 bases from J, leaving 11 bases between. The CDR3 length is 14 residues. CDR3 residues: CASSQVGGPYEQYF. The DNA of the CDR3 is TGTGCCAGCAGCCAAGTGGGAGGTCCGTACGAGCAGTACTTC. The variable domain in full, completed from reference TRBV14 and TRBJ2-7, reads EAGVTQFPSHSVIEKGQTVTLRCDPISGHDNLYWYRRVMGKEIKFLLHFVKESKQDESGMPNNRFLAERTGGTYSTLKVQPAELEDSGVYFCASSQVGGPYEQYFGPGTRLTVT.

This clonotype has only a few counts. The chain employs TRBV6-5 and TRBJ1-2; D gene uncertain. This CDR3 spans 13 amino acids. Between the trimmed V and J ends, which lost 0 bases and 4 bases, there was a span of 6 bases. Germline assignment: CDR1 MNHEY and CDR2 SVGAGI. The CDR3 region has the DNA TGTGCCAGCAGTTACTCCGAGAGCTATGGCTACACCTTC. Encoded protein: CASSYSESYGYTF.

Regarding this clonotype: A much larger clonotype is one base distant, so this may be a read error. J is TRBJ2-7 and V is TRBV27; perhaps TRBD2 as D (7 bases). CDR3 size: 15 residues. Looked up from germline, CDR1 is MNHEY and CDR2 is SMNVEV (reference sequence). The CDR3 DNA reads as TGTGTCAGCAGTTTAAGGGGGGGGGCCTTCTACGAGCAGTACTTC. This gives the protein CVSSLRGGAFYEQYF.

This clonotype was seen many times. V usage is TRBV7-9 and J usage is TRBJ2-7; 11 positions match TRBD2. CDR1 is SEHNR and CDR2 is FQNEAQ in the germline V gene (reference sequence). The CDR3 has 14 amino acids. Unmatched junction bases numbered 3, after V lost 4 bases and J lost 4 bases. In DNA form, the CDR3 reads TGTGCCAGCAGCTCGGGACTAGCGGATTACGAGCAGTACTTC. Encoded protein: CASSSGLADYEQYF.

The J gene is TRBJ1-1, the V gene TRBV7-9; no clear D. The CDR3 sequence is 11 residues long. Germline CDR1 reads SEHNR; CDR2 reads FQNEAQ (reference sequence). Trimming removed 5 bases at V and 11 bases at J, with 12 bases between. The CDR3 DNA reads TGTGCCAGCAGCACACACGGCGATGCTTTCTTT. Translation gives CASSTHGDAFF.

This clonotype was observed a few times. The V and J genes are TRBV19 and TRBJ1-4; D may be TRBD1 (6 bases). This CDR3 comprises 13 residues. From germline, CDR1 is LNHDA and CDR2 SQIVND (reference sequence). V lost 5 bases and J lost 12, with 16 bases in between. The CDR3 sequence is CASSSGALGELFF. CDR3 bases: TGTGCCAGTAGTTCGGGGGCCCTGGGGGAACTGTTTTTT.

V is TRBV20-1 and J is TRBJ1-4; unclear D gene. Trimming took 6 bases from V and 1 from J, leaving 9 bases between them. This CDR3 has 13 amino acids. In germline, CDR1 is DFQATT, CDR2 SNEGSKA (reference sequence). CDR3 residues: CSAPPGTNEKLFF. The CDR3 DNA follows: TGCAGTGCACCGCCGGGAACTAATGAAAAACTGTTTTTT.

A remark on this clonotype: A read error is possible here, since a much larger clone lies one base away. V usage is TRBV7-9 and J usage is TRBJ2-7; D is undetermined. Germline V CDR1 and CDR2: SEHNR, FQNEAQ (reference sequence). Trimming pared 7 bases from V and 9 bases from J, leaving 19 bases between. This CDR3 region has 13 residues. The CDR3 region is CASMSSLGSGQYF. In nucleotides, the CDR3 is TGTGCCAGCATGTCGTCTTTGGGATCCGGGCAGTACTTC. Based on the CDR3 plus reference TRBV7-9 and TRBJ2-7, the full variable domain is DTGVSQNPRHKITKRGQNVTFRCDPISEHNRLYWYRQTLGQGPEFLTYFQNEAQLEKSRLLSDRFSAERPKGSFSTLEIQRTEQGDSAMYLCASMSSLGSGQYFGPGTRLTVT.

This clonotype appeared a few times. V usage is TRBV20-1 and J usage is TRBJ1-1; possible D gene TRBD1, 5 bases. The length of the CDR3 is 12 residues. From germline, CDR1 is DFQATT and CDR2 SNEGSKA (reference sequence). Trimming cost V 4 bases and J 2 bases, with 8 bases left between them. The CDR3 DNA sequence: TGCAGTGCTAAGGGGCTTAACACTGAAGCTTTCTTT. Translated, it gives CSAKGLNTEAFF.

This clonotype was seen only a few times. This chain connects TRBV19 to TRBJ2-6; 8 nucleotides align to TRBD1. Germline lookup yields CDR1 LNHDA and CDR2 SQIVND (reference sequence). This CDR3 has 15 amino acids. V was pared by 4 bases and J by 4 bases, with 3 bases of the junction left unmatched. The CDR3 nucleotides read TGTGCCAGTAGTACCGACAGGGGAGGGGCCAACGTCCTGACTTTC. Its translation: CASSTDRGGANVLTF.

This clonotype was detected once. The junction departs from the called germline gene at one end, perhaps through a read error. The chain employs TRBV28 and TRBJ1-5; 11 positions agree with TRBD1. Germline assignment: CDR1 MDHEN and CDR2 SYDVKM. The CDR3 sequence is 16 residues long. CDR3: CVSSFSRDRGGQPQHF. DNA for the CDR3: TGTGTCAGCAGTTTTTCCCGGGACAGGGGGGGTCAGCCCCAGCATTTT. The whole variable domain, filled in from reference TRBV28 and TRBJ1-5, reads DVKVTQSSRYLVKRTGEKVFLECVQDMDHENMFWYRQDPGLGLRLIYFSYDVKMKEKGDIPEGYSVSREKKERFSLILESASTNQTSMYLCVSSFSRDRGGQPQHFGDGTRLSIL.

Details on this clonotype: Possible read error: a much larger clone is one base away. The genes are TRBV2 and TRBJ1-1; D ambiguous. This CDR3 has 9 amino acids. The germline gives CDR1 SNHLY, CDR2 FYNNEI. V was clipped by 8 bases and J by 9 bases, with 7 bases between them. The CDR3, as DNA: TGTGCCAGCGGGCATAAAGCTTTCTTT. This encodes CASGHKAFF.

Many counts were recorded for this clonotype. V is TRBV6-5 and J is TRBJ2-7, with TRBD2 matching over 9 bases. V dropped 2 bases and J dropped 4; count of bases not matched to a gene: 6. The CDR3 length is 15 residues. The germline V gene encodes CDR1 MNHEY and CDR2 SVGAGI. CDR3 amino acids: CASSYGTGLAYEQYF. The CDR3 nucleotides read TGTGCCAGCAGTTACGGGACTGGACTAGCGTACGAGCAGTACTTC.

The rearrangement uses TRBV5-1 and TRBJ2-7; possibly TRBD2 for D (6 bases). CDR3 length equals 16 residues. The V end lost 2 bases, the J end lost 5 bases, and 20 bases lay between the germline ends. Germline V gene sequence: CDR1 SGHRS, CDR2 YFSETQ. The CDR3 sequence: CASSFNPSVDPHEQYF. In DNA, the CDR3 is TGCGCCAGCAGCTTTAATCCTAGCGTGGATCCCCACGAGCAGTACTTC.

This clonotype was observed a few times. The chain recombines TRBV6-2 or TRBV6-3 with TRBJ2-1; 13 bases match TRBD2. V lost 5 bases, J lost 9 bases, and 7 bases stayed unmatched. Germline V gives CDR1 MNHEY, CDR2 SVGEGT. The length of the CDR3 is 15 residues. DNA of the CDR3: TGTGCCAGCAGTGATCTCACTAGCGGGGGGGGTGAGCAGTTCTTC. This codes for CASSDLTSGGGEQFF.

This clonotype has at least ten counts. V usage is TRBV30 and J usage is TRBJ1-5, with TRBD1 as a possible D gene (6 bases). Germline CDR1 and CDR2: GTSNPN and SVGIG (reference sequence). The CDR3 length is 13 residues. V lost 2 bases and J 5 bases, leaving 10 bases between the germline ends. CDR3 protein: CAWSMTGDQPQHF. The CDR3 DNA is TGTGCCTGGAGTATGACAGGAGATCAGCCCCAGCATTTT. Complete variable domain (other parts from reference TRBV30 and TRBJ1-5): SQTIHQWPATLVQPVGSPLSLECTVEGTSNPNLYWYRQAAGRGLQLLFYSVGIGQISSEVPQNLSASRPQDRQFILSSKKLLLSDSGFYLCAWSMTGDQPQHFGDGTRLSIL.

There are a few counts of this clonotype. The rearrangement uses TRBV30 and TRBJ2-3, with TRBD1 matching 7 bases. The CDR3 loop spans 14 amino acids. Germline-derived CDR1 and CDR2 are GTSNPN and SVGIG (reference sequence). The V gene end was trimmed by 1 base and the J gene end by 2 bases; junction bases not matched to a gene: 3. In DNA, the CDR3 is TGTGCCTGGAGTGAGGGACAGTTCACAGATACGCAGTATTTT. It is translated as CAWSEGQFTDTQYF.

The table lists this clonotype with a count of one. The chain combines TRBV6-5 with TRBJ2-7, with 10 nucleotides matching TRBD2. The length of the CDR3 is 15 residues. After removal of 11 bases from V and 2 bases from J, the junction contained 12 bases not matched to a gene. The germline CDR1 and CDR2 sequences are MNHEY and SVGAGI. The CDR3 protein is CAGTDLAGAAYEQYF. The CDR3 bases are TGTGCCGGCACCGACCTAGCGGGAGCTGCCTACGAGCAGTACTTC.

The chain recombines TRBV6-6 with TRBJ1-3, with 8 nucleotides matching TRBD1. Per the germline V gene, CDR1 is MNHNY and CDR2 is SVGAGI (reference sequence). V lost 7 bases and J lost 4; bases outside the gene matches: 6. The CDR3 extends over 14 amino acids. The CDR3: CASTATGAGNTIYF. In DNA form, the CDR3 reads TGTGCCAGCACCGCGACAGGGGCGGGAAACACCATATATTTT.

This clonotype was seen a few times. The chain is built from TRBV28 and TRBJ1-1; D call uncertain. CDR1 MDHEN and CDR2 SYDVKM come from the germline V gene. The V end lost 1 base, the J end lost 5 bases, and 11 bases lay between the germline ends. The CDR3 spans 14 residues. CDR3 DNA: TGTGCCAGCAGTTTATATGACCTGGGGACTGAAGCTTTCTTT. This gives the protein CASSLYDLGTEAFF.